Following are 11 T cell receptor beta chains from one sample sequenced in a study of cytomegalovirus exposure and HLA in healthy donors. This table comes from immunoSEQ multiplex PCR, and its TCRdb copy is limited to in-frame clones, with some not included. The table has more than 85,000 clones, approximately 94% seen once; the top ten hold 0.89%. Sample: PBMCs. Every receptor here comes from a woman between 18 and 29 years old in good health and CMV-seronegative.

This chain uses TRBV5-5 with TRBJ1-2; no clear D. CDR1 is SGHKS and CDR2 is YYEKEE in the germline V gene (reference sequence). Trimming pared 4 bases from V and 6 bases from J, leaving 19 bases between. This CDR3 is built from 15 residues. The CDR3 loop reads CASSPIGGLGDGYTF. CDR3 nucleotide sequence: TGTGCCAGCAGCCCTATAGGAGGGCTCGGGGATGGCTACACCTTC.

The chain uses TRBV19 and TRBJ1-2, with 7 nucleotides matching TRBD1. V was clipped by 8 bases and J by 11 bases; unmatched bases: 5. The germline gives CDR1 LNHDA, CDR2 SQIVND (reference sequence). The length of the CDR3 is 10 residues. The CDR3 nucleotides are TGTGCCAGTGGCCAGGGGGTATACACCTTC. This translates into CASGQGVYTF.

This chain connects TRBV11-3 to TRBJ2-7; D is perhaps TRBD2 (5 bases). This CDR3 is 14 amino acids long. Germline V gene data show CDR1 as SGHNT and CDR2 as YENEEA. V was pared by 5 bases and J by 3 bases, with 14 bases between. The DNA of the CDR3 is TGTGCCAGCAGCCGAGCCGGGGATGTCTACGAGCAGTACTTC. This sequence encodes CASSRAGDVYEQYF.

The CDR3: CASSLVGGTGPNNEQFF. DNA of the CDR3: TGTGCCAGCAGCTTAGTAGGTGGGACAGGACCCAACAATGAGCAGTTCTTC. The chain couples TRBV7-2 to TRBJ2-1; TRBD1 agrees at 8 bases. The CDR3 extends over 17 amino acids. J was trimmed by 5 bases and V by 1 base; bases with no gene match: 10. Germline V gives CDR1 SGHTA, CDR2 FQGNSA.

V usage is TRBV19 and J usage is TRBJ1-6; D is undetermined. The CDR3 has 16 residues. Germline values: CDR1 LNHDA, CDR2 SQIVND (reference sequence). V lost 5 bases and J 0 bases, leaving 11 bases between the germline ends. The CDR3 DNA sequence: TGTGCCAGTAGTCAGAGTAGGAGCTCCTATAATTCACCCCTCCACTTT. This encodes CASSQSRSSYNSPLHF.

The sample holds one count of this clone. CDR3 amino acids: CASSYWTGVNTEAFF. CDR3 in DNA: TGTGCCAGCAGCTACTGGACAGGGGTGAACACTGAAGCTTTCTTT. V usage is TRBV5-6 and J usage is TRBJ1-1; TRBD1 agrees at 9 bases. Germline values: CDR1 SGHDT, CDR2 YYEEEE. The trim removed 3 bases at V and 0 bases at J, leaving 3 bases unmatched. CDR3 size: 15 residues.

V is TRBV5-1 and J is TRBJ2-2, with TRBD1 as a possible D gene (5 bases). CDR3 size: 15 residues. The V end was cut by 6 bases, the J end by 0 bases, with 12 bases between. In germline, CDR1 is SGHRS, CDR2 YFSETQ. The CDR3 coding sequence is TGCGCCAGCACCCAGACAGCTTCGAACACCGGGGAGCTGTTTTTT. This translates into CASTQTASNTGELFF.

This sequence joins TRBV11-2 and TRBJ2-1; D is possibly TRBD2 (5 bases). Germline lookup yields CDR1 SGHAT and CDR2 FQNNGV. The CDR3 runs 13 residues. Trimming removed 1 base from V and 14 bases from J, with 15 bases in between. The DNA for the CDR3 is TGTGCCAGCAGCTTAGTTGAGCGGACTGATAAGTTCTTC. This encodes CASSLVERTDKFF.

Here the CDR3 DNA reads TGTGCCAGCAGCCTAGGTCCTAGCGGGGGGGCCTTTACAGATACGCAGTATTTT. It translates to CASSLGPSGGAFTDTQYF. This chain uses TRBV9 with TRBJ2-3, with 12 positions matching TRBD2. The germline V gene encodes CDR1 SGDLS and CDR2 YYNGEE. CDR3 length: 18 residues. V trimming: 4 bases; J trimming: 3 bases; junction bases outside the gene matches: 12.

The chain uses TRBV29-1 and TRBJ1-1; maybe TRBD1 (5 bases). Germline CDR1 and CDR2: SQVTM and ANQGSEA. The CDR3 is made up of 11 amino acids. V dropped 8 bases and J dropped 6 bases, with 13 bases sitting between them. In DNA form, the CDR3 reads TGCAGCACGGCAGGGTGGCCTGAAGCTTTCTTT. As protein: CSTAGWPEAFF. Combining the CDR3 with reference TRBV29-1 and TRBJ1-1 gives the whole variable domain SAVISQKPSRDICQRGTSLTIQCQVDSQVTMMFWYRQQPGQSLTLIATANQGSEATYESGFVIDKFPISRPNLTFSTLTVSNMSPEDSSIYLCSTAGWPEAFFGQGTRLTVV.

V usage is TRBV27 and J usage is TRBJ1-4, with 7 nucleotides matching TRBD1. Germline V gene lookup returns CDR1 MNHEY and CDR2 SMNVEV (reference sequence). Trimming removed 6 bases from V and 8 bases from J; junction bases left unmatched: 9. The CDR3 has 14 amino acids. The CDR3 coding sequence is TGTGCCAGCAGACCCTTGGGCAGGGGGGAAAAACTGTTTTTT. Its translation is CASRPLGRGEKLFF.